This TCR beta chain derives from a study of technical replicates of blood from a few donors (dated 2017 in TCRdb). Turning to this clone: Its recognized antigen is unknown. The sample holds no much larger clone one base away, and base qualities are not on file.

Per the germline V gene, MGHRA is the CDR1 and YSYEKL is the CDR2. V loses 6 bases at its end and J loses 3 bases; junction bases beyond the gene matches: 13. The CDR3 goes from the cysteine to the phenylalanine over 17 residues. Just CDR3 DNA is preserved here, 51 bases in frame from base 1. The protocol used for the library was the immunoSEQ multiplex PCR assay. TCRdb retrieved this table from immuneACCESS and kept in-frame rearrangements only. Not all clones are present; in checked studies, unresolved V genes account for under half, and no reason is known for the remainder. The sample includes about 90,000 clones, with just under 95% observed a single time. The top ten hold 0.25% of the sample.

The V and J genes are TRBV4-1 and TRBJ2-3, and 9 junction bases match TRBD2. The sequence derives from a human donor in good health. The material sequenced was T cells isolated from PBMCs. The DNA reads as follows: TGCGCCAGCAGTTACGGCGGGGGGGTTTTCTTAACAGATACGCAGTATTTT. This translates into CASSYGGGVFLTDTQYF.